What follows are 28 T cell receptor beta chains derived from one specimen sequenced in a study of shared clonotypes between healthy human individuals. TCRdb keeps only in-frame clones here, not all; method: immunoSEQ multiplex PCR. The table has roughly 1,800,000 clones, approximately 94% seen once. Terminally differentiated effector memory CD45RA+ cells were excluded from the naive CD8 cells, which were CD45RO-negative and positively selected for CCR7. The source material was naive CD8+ T cells sorted from blood. Receptors were obtained from a man aged 18-30 years in good health.

This rearrangement joins TRBV27 to TRBJ1-2; D not certain. The germline gives CDR1 MNHEY, CDR2 SMNVEV (reference sequence). Trimming left V 7 bases short and J 4 bases short, with 16 bases between. The CDR3 has 14 residues. The CDR3 loop is CASKVSSGFYGYTF. Written as DNA, the CDR3 is TGTGCCAGCAAAGTTTCCAGCGGTTTCTATGGCTACACCTTC.

The sample holds one count of this clone. The J gene is TRBJ2-2, the V gene TRBV6-5; D might be TRBD1 or TRBD2, each matching 5 bases. The germline V gene encodes CDR1 MNHEY and CDR2 SVGAGI. V shed 6 bases and J shed 4 bases, with 12 bases lying between them. The CDR3 is 14 residues long. The CDR3 DNA is TGTGCCAGCAGATACGGGGCCGGCACCGGGGAGCTGTTTTTT. It specifies CASRYGAGTGELFF.

V gene TRBV5-6 combines with J gene TRBJ2-7; 9 bases align to TRBD1. Trimming cost V 4 bases and J 5 bases; bases outside gene matches: 10. This CDR3 comprises 15 residues. CDR1 is SGHDT, CDR2 YYEEEE, per germline. Here the CDR3 DNA reads TGTGCCAGCAGCATCCAGACAGGGGGGTACCACGAGCAGTACTTC. Translating gives CASSIQTGGYHEQYF.

The chain carries TRBV28 and TRBJ2-1, with 7 nucleotides matching TRBD2. The CDR3 runs 16 residues. In germline, CDR1 is MDHEN, CDR2 SYDVKM. V trimming: 6 bases; J trimming: 4 bases; junction bases outside the gene matches: 12. CDR3 residues: CASSSFAGEKYNEQFF. The CDR3 DNA reads TGTGCCAGCAGCTCATTCGCGGGGGAGAAATACAATGAGCAGTTCTTC.

The chain uses TRBV9 and TRBJ2-1; 12 bases match TRBD2. This CDR3 spans 17 amino acids. With 1 base clipped from V and 8 bases from J, the junction kept 10 bases outside the gene matches. The germline V gene encodes CDR1 SGDLS and CDR2 YYNGEE. In DNA form, the CDR3 reads TGTGCCAGCAGCGTATCTACTACTAGCGGGGGGCGGGATGAGCAGTTCTTC. Protein: CASSVSTTSGGRDEQFF.

The chain uses TRBV4-3 and TRBJ2-7, with D hard to call. The CDR3 has 15 residues. Germline V gene lookup returns CDR1 LGHNA and CDR2 YSLEER. V lost 0 bases to trimming and J lost 4 bases, with 13 bases between them. The CDR3 reads CASSQDPAGSYEQYF. The DNA of the CDR3 is TGCGCCAGCAGCCAAGACCCCGCCGGATCGTACGAGCAGTACTTC.

The rearrangement links TRBV4-2 to TRBJ1-4, with a weak D call TRBD1 (5 bases). The germline V gene encodes CDR1 LGHNA and CDR2 YNFKEQ. Trimming pared 0 bases from V and 8 bases from J, leaving 13 bases between. This CDR3 region has 15 residues. The CDR3: CASSQDWAGQEKLFF. The DNA for the CDR3 is TGTGCCAGCAGCCAAGATTGGGCAGGGCAGGAAAAACTGTTTTTT.

The chain has TRBV4-1 and TRBJ1-1; D is uncertain. CDR3 size: 15 residues. Germline CDR1 is MGHRA and CDR2 is YSYEKL. V lost 0 bases, J lost 1 base, and 9 bases lay in between. The CDR3 reads CASSQEGRRNTEAFF. The CDR3 DNA reads TGCGCCAGCAGCCAAGAAGGGCGGAGGAACACTGAAGCTTTCTTT.

The chain employs TRBV27 and TRBJ2-4, with D possibly being TRBD1 (6 bases). There are 13 residues in the CDR3. With 3 bases removed from V and 5 bases from J, the gap between germline ends came to 8 bases. The V gene's germline CDR1 is MNHEY and CDR2 SMNVEV (reference sequence). The CDR3 sequence: CASSLGAENIQYF. The CDR3 DNA reads as TGTGCCAGCAGTTTGGGGGCGGAAAACATTCAGTACTTC.

This chain uses TRBV27 with TRBJ2-7, with 11 bases fitting TRBD2. The trim removed 4 bases at V and 5 bases at J, leaving 4 bases unmatched. The CDR3 contains 14 residues. Germline loops: CDR1 MNHEY, CDR2 SMNVEV (reference sequence). CDR3 in DNA: TGTGCCAGCAGTTCCGGGACTAGCGGAGACGAGCAGTACTTC. Its protein product is CASSSGTSGDEQYF.

This clone was counted between two and nine times. This sequence joins TRBV29-1 and TRBJ1-3, with TRBD1 as a possible D gene (5 bases). Trimming shortened V by 0 bases and J by 8 bases, and 14 bases separated the two germline ends. Germline CDR1 SQVTM, CDR2 ANQGSEA. CDR3 length: 14 amino acids. The CDR3 DNA is TGCAGCGTTGAAGATCGCGACGGGGCGTACACCATATATTTT. Translating it yields CSVEDRDGAYTIYF.

The J gene is TRBJ2-3, the V gene TRBV4-2, with D possibly matching TRBD2 (6 bases). The length of the CDR3 is 19 residues. The V gene's germline CDR1 is LGHNA and CDR2 YNFKEQ. The ends were cut back, 0 bases at V and 2 bases at J, with 21 bases in the middle. The CDR3 DNA sequence: TGTGCCAGCAGCCAAGACGGGGGTGGGGGACCCACTCCCACAGATACGCAGTATTTT. Translation: CASSQDGGGGPTPTDTQYF.

This rearrangement joins TRBV7-8 to TRBJ1-2; maybe TRBD1 (6 bases). This CDR3 is built from 17 residues. Trimming stripped 1 base from V and 2 bases from J, with 17 bases between. CDR1 is SGHVS, CDR2 FQNEAQ, per germline. The CDR3 DNA follows: TGTGCCAGCAGCTTAGGGGACATCGGCGGCTTGAACTATGGCTACACCTTC. Translating gives CASSLGDIGGLNYGYTF.

Regarding this clone: The same CDR3 also results from other DNA sequences found in this sample. V usage is TRBV7-9 and J usage is TRBJ2-7, with TRBD1 matching over 8 bases. Germline V gene sequence: CDR1 SEHNR, CDR2 FQNEAQ (reference sequence). This CDR3 region has 13 residues. Trimming cost V 5 bases and J 7 bases; bases outside gene matches: 7. The CDR3 protein is CASSPGTGREQYF. CDR3 nucleotide sequence: TGTGCCAGCAGCCCAGGGACAGGTAGGGAGCAGTACTTC.

The J gene is TRBJ2-1, the V gene TRBV5-8, with TRBD1 identical over 7 bases. The CDR3 spans 16 residues. V lost 0 bases to trimming and J lost 1 base; unmatched junction nucleotides: 4. The V gene's germline CDR1 is SGHTS and CDR2 YDEGEE. In nucleotides, the CDR3 is TGTGCCAGCAGCTTGGAACAGGGGATTTCCTACAATGAGCAGTTCTTC. Amino acid sequence: CASSLEQGISYNEQFF.

The chain combines TRBV19 with TRBJ2-3; 7 bases fit TRBD2. The CDR3 is 16 amino acids. The V gene end was trimmed by 7 bases and the J gene end by 0 bases; junction bases not matched to a gene: 10. Germline values: CDR1 LNHDA, CDR2 SQIVND (reference sequence). As DNA, the CDR3 is TGTGCCAGTAAGGATAGCGGGTTCCTTAGCACAGATACGCAGTATTTT. It encodes CASKDSGFLSTDTQYF. Together with reference TRBV19 and TRBJ2-3, the CDR3 gives the full variable domain: DGGITQSPKYLFRKEGQNVTLSCEQNLNHDAMYWYRQDPGQGLRLIYYSQIVNDFQKGDIAEGYSVSREKKESFPLTVTSAQKNPTAFYLCASKDSGFLSTDTQYFGPGTRLTVL.

V is TRBV7-2 and J is TRBJ2-4, with 11 bases lining up with TRBD2. Looked up from germline, CDR1 is SGHTA and CDR2 is FQGNSA. J gave up 12 bases and V 3 bases, and 16 bases lay outside the gene matches. This CDR3 is 17 amino acids long. Written as DNA, the CDR3 is TGTGCCAGCAGCTTGGGACTAGCGGTCGCGAAGGCTTCTGCTCAGTACTTC. This codes for CASSLGLAVAKASAQYF.

The rearrangement joins TRBV9 to TRBJ2-1; perhaps TRBD2 as D (6 bases). CDR1 SGDLS and CDR2 YYNGEE come from the germline V gene. The CDR3 runs to 15 residues. V was cut by 3 bases and J by 7 bases, with 17 bases left in between. The CDR3 reads CASSASGTAGNEQFF. In DNA, the CDR3 is TGTGCCAGCAGCGCATCCGGGACCGCGGGGAATGAGCAGTTCTTC.

The chain employs TRBV2 and TRBJ2-3, with D possibly matching TRBD2 (6 bases). The CDR3 runs to 17 residues. The ends were cut back, 4 bases at V and 0 bases at J, with 17 bases in the middle. Germline values: CDR1 SNHLY, CDR2 FYNNEI. The DNA of the CDR3 is TGTGCCAGCAGTGGGGATCTAGGAGGGGTTAGCACAGATACGCAGTATTTT. This sequence encodes CASSGDLGGVSTDTQYF.

The J gene is TRBJ1-2, the V gene TRBV28; D unresolved. The CDR3 has 12 amino acids. The germline V gene encodes CDR1 MDHEN and CDR2 SYDVKM. The V end was cut by 3 bases, the J end by 8 bases, with 10 bases between. The CDR3 region is CASSFRLAGYTF. In DNA form, the CDR3 reads TGTGCCAGCAGTTTTAGACTAGCGGGCTACACCTTC.

The V and J genes are TRBV5-1 and TRBJ1-1; 7 positions match TRBD1. The CDR3 is 14 residues long. Trimming cost V 1 base and J 3 bases; bases outside gene matches: 3. Germline CDR1 and CDR2: SGHRS and YFSETQ. The CDR3 nucleotides read TGCGCCAGCAGCTTGTGGCAGGGGGACACTGAAGCTTTCTTT. Translation: CASSLWQGDTEAFF.

The gene calls are TRBV6-5 and TRBJ2-7, with 9 bases aligning to TRBD1. CDR3 length: 15 residues. With V trimmed by 6 bases and J by 4 bases, 10 bases remained unmatched. Germline values: CDR1 MNHEY, CDR2 SVGAGI. The CDR3 sequence: CASSMDRGSLYEQYF. The CDR3 nucleotides read TGTGCCAGCAGCATGGACAGGGGATCCTTGTACGAGCAGTACTTC.

The chain joins TRBV27 to TRBJ2-2, with D perhaps matching TRBD2 (6 bases). The V gene's germline CDR1 is MNHEY and CDR2 SMNVEV (reference sequence). The CDR3 is 14 amino acids. V gave up 3 bases and J gave up 4 bases, with 9 bases separating them. Here the CDR3 DNA reads TGTGCCAGCAGTTTCGGGACTCGCACCGGGGAGCTGTTTTTT. Translating it yields CASSFGTRTGELFF.

The V and J genes are TRBV5-6 and TRBJ2-5; D not resolved. The V end lost 0 bases, the J end lost 5 bases, and 8 bases lay between the germline ends. Germline CDR1 and CDR2: SGHDT and YYEEEE. The CDR3 extends over 13 amino acids. CDR3 amino acids: CASSLDLSETQYF. The DNA of the CDR3 is TGTGCCAGCAGCTTGGACCTGTCGGAGACCCAGTACTTC.

The V gene is TRBV5-4, the J gene TRBJ2-5; 12 bases match TRBD2. Trimming at V came to 4 bases and at J to 5 bases, leaving 12 bases not matched to a gene. The V gene's germline CDR1 is SGHNT and CDR2 YYREEE (reference sequence). There are 17 residues in the CDR3. The CDR3 reads CASSLKGLAGFRETQYF. The CDR3 nucleotides are TGTGCCAGCAGCCTGAAAGGACTAGCGGGATTTCGGGAGACCCAGTACTTC.

V gene TRBV6-5 combines with J gene TRBJ1-5, with D possibly TRBD1 on 6 matching bases. Germline V gene sequence: CDR1 MNHEY, CDR2 SVGAGI. V was clipped by 2 bases and J by 5 bases, with 10 bases between them. This CDR3 is 14 amino acids long. The CDR3 spells CASSYGQLDQPQHF. The CDR3 nucleotides read TGTGCCAGCAGTTACGGACAGCTCGATCAGCCCCAGCATTTT.

V and J are TRBV5-1 and TRBJ2-7, with D possibly being TRBD2 (6 bases). This CDR3 is 14 amino acids long. Per the germline V gene, CDR1 is SGHRS and CDR2 is YFSETQ. The V end lost 5 bases, the J end lost 6 bases, and 18 bases lay between the germline ends. Here the CDR3 reads CASSFLPEGGEQYF. Written as DNA, the CDR3 is TGCGCCAGCAGTTTCCTCCCGGAGGGTGGCGAGCAGTACTTC.

The rearrangement links TRBV28 to TRBJ1-1; D ambiguous. This CDR3 has 14 amino acids. With 2 bases removed from V and 2 bases from J, the gap between germline ends came to 9 bases. Germline loops: CDR1 MDHEN, CDR2 SYDVKM. The CDR3 loop is CASSLTEANTEAFF. The CDR3 nucleotides read TGTGCCAGCAGTTTAACGGAGGCAAACACTGAAGCTTTCTTT.